The clone carrying this TCR beta chain came up many times. Its target is unknown. TCRdb redid the calling of the reads with MiXCR, one entry per CDR3 protein. The sample holds approximately 400,000 distinct CDR3 sequences, about a third seen once. The data originate from a study of T cell repertoires in cytomegalovirus infection. The wider study: Matching HLA type and CMV infection were both indicated by public TCR beta signatures.

V shed 2 bases and J shed 6 bases, with 10 bases lying between them. The CDR3 spans 13 residues. The germline gives CDR1 SGHVS, CDR2 FQNEAQ. Study results and caveats: Clonotypes of TCR beta that were HLA-C-restricted and CMV-specific dominated the ex vivo response. The study identified carriers of CMV plus the relevant HLA from cumulative public TCR beta family frequency.

V gene TRBV7-8 combines with J gene TRBJ1-2; no clear D gene. The sequenced sample consisted of PBMCs. The receptor was isolated from a human donor in good health (CMV status not recorded). Some clones in this sample may be carry-over from other donors' samples. CDR3 DNA sequence: TGTGCCAGCAGCTTACCACGGGATCATGGCTACACCTTC. This translates into CASSLPRDHGYTF.